This T cell receptor (beta chain) was identified in a study of T cells in Graves' hyperthyroidism and ophthalmopathy. Researchers amplified the TCR beta CDR3 regions from RNA transcripts. TCR CDR3 regions were first amplified by RT-PCR with HTBI primers. One entry per CDR3 protein results from TCRdb running MiXCR on the multiplex PCR reads. The repertoire holds roughly 570,000 distinct CDR3 sequences, with around 45% as singletons. This clonotype showed up many times. A much larger clonotype is one base distant, so this may be a read error. The clonotype was recovered from a woman aged 18-30 years with Graves' hyperthyroidism. The sample taken for sequencing was peripheral blood or thyroid tissue (not recorded which).

The DNA for the CDR3 is TGTGCCATCAGTCTTAGACAGGCCTCCGGTGAAGCTTTCTTT. Protein sequence: CAISLRQASGEAFF. The chain uses TRBV10-3 and TRBJ1-1; D perhaps matches TRBD1 (6 bases). Germline CDR1 reads ENHRY; CDR2 reads SYGVKD. CDR3 length: 14 residues. Trimming removed 5 bases from V and 7 bases from J, with 17 bases in between.